This T cell receptor beta chain was identified during a study of T cell responses to AZD1222 COVID-19 vaccine. With respect to this clone: As yet, its antigen is unknown.

Regarding the study as a whole: Clonal diversity was possibly underestimated, and the donors were mostly white British, with more females. With two AZD1222 doses given, Spike-specific TCR breadth and depth both rose. Repertoire collection took place solely once the T cell response had peaked. Mapped onto spike, vaccine-associated CD4 TCRs spanned it and were dominant at 160-218 and 743-854.

Clones were read by immunoSEQ multiplex PCR, and TCRdb kept only the in-frame ones, dropping some. The top ten hold 7% to 10% of the sample, which has 100,000 to 120,000 clones, 88% seen once. CDR3 length: 11 residues. Germline V gives CDR1 MNHEY, CDR2 SVGEGT. The ends were cut back, 10 bases at V and 5 bases at J, with 12 bases in the middle. Source: peripheral blood, taken on day 0 of AZD1222 vaccination. This receptor was taken from an adult in good health. V gene TRBV6-2 or TRBV6-3 combines with J gene TRBJ2-7; D gene uncertain. This CDR3 is CATSQIHEQYF. CDR3 DNA sequence: TGTGCCACCAGCCAGATCCACGAGCAGTACTTC.